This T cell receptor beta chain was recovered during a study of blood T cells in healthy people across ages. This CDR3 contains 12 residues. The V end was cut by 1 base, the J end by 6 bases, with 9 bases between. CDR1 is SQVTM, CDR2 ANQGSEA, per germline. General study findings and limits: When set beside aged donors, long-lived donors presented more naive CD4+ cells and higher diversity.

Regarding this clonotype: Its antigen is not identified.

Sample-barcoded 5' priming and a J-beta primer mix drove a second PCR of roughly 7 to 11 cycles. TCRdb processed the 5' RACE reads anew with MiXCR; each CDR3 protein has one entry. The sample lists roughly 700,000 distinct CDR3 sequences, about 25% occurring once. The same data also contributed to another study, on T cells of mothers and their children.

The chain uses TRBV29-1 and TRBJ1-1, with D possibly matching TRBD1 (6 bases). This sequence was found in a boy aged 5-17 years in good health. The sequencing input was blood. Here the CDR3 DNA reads TGCAGCGTTGAAGCAGGGGACCCTGAAGCTTTCTTT. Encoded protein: CSVEAGDPEAFF.